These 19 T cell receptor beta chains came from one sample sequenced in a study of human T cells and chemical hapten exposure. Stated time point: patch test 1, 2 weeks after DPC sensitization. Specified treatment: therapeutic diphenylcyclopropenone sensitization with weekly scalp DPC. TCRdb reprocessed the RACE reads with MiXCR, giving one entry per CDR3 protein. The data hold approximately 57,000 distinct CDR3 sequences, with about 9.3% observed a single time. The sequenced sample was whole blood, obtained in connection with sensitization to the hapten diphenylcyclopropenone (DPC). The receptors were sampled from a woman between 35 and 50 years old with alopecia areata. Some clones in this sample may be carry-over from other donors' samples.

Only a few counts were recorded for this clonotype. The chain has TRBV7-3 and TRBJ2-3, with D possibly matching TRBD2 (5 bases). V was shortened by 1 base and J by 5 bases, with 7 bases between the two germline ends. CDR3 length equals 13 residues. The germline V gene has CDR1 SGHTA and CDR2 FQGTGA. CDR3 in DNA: TGTGCCAGCAGCTTAAGGAGGCAAGATACGCAGTATTTT. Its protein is CASSLRRQDTQYF.

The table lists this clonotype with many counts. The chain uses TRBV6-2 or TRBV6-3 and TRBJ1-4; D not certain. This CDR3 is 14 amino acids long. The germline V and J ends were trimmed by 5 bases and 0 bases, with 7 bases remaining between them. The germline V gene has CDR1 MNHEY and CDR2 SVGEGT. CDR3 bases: TGTGCCAGCAGTCTCCAGACAACTAATGAAAAACTGTTTTTT. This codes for CASSLQTTNEKLFF.

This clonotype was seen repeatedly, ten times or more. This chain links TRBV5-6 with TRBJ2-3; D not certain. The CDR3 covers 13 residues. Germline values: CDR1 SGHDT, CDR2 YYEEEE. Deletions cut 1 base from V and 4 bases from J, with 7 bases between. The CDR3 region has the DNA TGTGCCAGCAGCTTGATAAGGTCAGATACGCAGTATTTT. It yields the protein CASSLIRSDTQYF.

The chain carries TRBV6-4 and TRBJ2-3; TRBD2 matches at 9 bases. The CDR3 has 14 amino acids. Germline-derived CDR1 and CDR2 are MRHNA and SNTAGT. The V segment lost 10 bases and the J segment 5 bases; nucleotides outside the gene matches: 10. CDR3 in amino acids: CATGGGGDGDTQYF. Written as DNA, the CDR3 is TGTGCCACCGGAGGCGGGGGGGACGGAGATACGCAGTATTTT.

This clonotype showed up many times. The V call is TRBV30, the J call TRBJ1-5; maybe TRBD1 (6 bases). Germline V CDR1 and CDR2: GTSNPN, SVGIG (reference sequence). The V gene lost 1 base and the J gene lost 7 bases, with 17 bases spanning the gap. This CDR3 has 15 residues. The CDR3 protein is CAWSAVDSLGQPQHF. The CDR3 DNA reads TGTGCCTGGAGTGCCGTGGACAGCCTTGGGCAGCCCCAGCATTTT.

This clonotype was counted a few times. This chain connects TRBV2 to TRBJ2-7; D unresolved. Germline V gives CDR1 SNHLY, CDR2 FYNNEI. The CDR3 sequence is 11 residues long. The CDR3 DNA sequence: TGTGCTTGCGCTGAGTACCACGAGCAGTACTTC. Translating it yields CACAEYHEQYF.

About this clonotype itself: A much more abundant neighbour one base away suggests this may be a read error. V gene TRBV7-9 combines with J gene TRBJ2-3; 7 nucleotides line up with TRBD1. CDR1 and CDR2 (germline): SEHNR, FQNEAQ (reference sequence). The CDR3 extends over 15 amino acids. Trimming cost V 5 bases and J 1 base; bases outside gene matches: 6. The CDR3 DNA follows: TGTGCCAGCAGCGGAACCGGGACAGGCACAGATACGCAGTATTTT. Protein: CASSGTGTGTDTQYF.

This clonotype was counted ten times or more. Here the CDR3 reads CASSLRGQGYGYTF. In DNA form, the CDR3 reads TGTGCCAGCAGCTTAAGGGGACAGGGCTATGGCTACACCTTC. The chain uses TRBV7-2 and TRBJ1-2; the match to TRBD1 covers 9 bases. Germline loops: CDR1 SGHTA, CDR2 FQGNSA. Trimming at V came to 2 bases and at J to 4 bases, leaving 2 bases not matched to a gene. The CDR3 consists of 14 residues.

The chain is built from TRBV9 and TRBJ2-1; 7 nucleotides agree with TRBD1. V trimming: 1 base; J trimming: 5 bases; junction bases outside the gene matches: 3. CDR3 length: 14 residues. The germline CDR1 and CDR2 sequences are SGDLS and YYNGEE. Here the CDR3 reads CASSVRDRDNEQFF. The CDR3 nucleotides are TGTGCCAGCAGCGTAAGGGACAGAGACAATGAGCAGTTCTTC.

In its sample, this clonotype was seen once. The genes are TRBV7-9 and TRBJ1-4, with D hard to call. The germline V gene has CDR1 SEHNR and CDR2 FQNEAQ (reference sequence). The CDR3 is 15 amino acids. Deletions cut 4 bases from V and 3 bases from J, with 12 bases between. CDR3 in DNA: TGTGCCAGCAGCTCCTGGGCAGAGGCTAATGAAAAACTGTTTTTT. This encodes CASSSWAEANEKLFF.

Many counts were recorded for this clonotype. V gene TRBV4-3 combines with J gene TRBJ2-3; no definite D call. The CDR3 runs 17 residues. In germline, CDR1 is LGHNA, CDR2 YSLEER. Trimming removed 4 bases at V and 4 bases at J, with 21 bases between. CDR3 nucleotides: TGCGCCAGCAGCCTCGAGTCTGGGTCCCTTCGGGCAGATACGCAGTATTTT. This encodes CASSLESGSLRADTQYF.

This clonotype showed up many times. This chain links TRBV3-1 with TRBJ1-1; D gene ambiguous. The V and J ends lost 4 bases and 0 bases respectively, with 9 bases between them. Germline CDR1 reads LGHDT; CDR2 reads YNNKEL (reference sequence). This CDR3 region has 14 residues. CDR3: CASSPPALNTEAFF. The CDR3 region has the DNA TGTGCCAGCAGCCCCCCTGCCTTGAACACTGAAGCTTTCTTT. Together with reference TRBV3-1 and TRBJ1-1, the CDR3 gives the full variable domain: DTAVSQTPKYLVTQMGNDKSIKCEQNLGHDTMYWYKQDSKKFLKIMFSYNNKELIINETVPNRFSPKSPDKAHLNLHINSLELGDSAVYFCASSPPALNTEAFFGQGTRLTVV.

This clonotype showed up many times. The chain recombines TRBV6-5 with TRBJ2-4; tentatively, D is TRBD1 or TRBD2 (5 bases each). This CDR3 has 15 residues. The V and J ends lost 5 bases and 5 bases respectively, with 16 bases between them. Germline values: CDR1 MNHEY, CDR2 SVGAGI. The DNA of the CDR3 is TGTGCCAGCAGTGCAAGGGACGTCAGAGAAAACATTCAGTACTTC. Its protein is CASSARDVRENIQYF.

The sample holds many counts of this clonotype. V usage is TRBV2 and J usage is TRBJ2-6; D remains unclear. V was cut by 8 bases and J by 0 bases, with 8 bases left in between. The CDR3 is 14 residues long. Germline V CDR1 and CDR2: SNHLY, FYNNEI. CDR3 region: CASEKFSGANVLTF. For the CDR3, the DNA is TGTGCCAGCGAAAAGTTCTCTGGGGCCAACGTCCTGACTTTC.

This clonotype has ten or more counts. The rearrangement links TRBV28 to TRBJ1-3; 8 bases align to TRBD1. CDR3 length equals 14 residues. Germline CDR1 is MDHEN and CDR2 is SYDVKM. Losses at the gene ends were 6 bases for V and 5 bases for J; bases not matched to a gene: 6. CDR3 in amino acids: CASRIDRGRNTIYF. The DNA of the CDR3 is TGTGCCAGCAGAATCGACAGGGGAAGAAACACCATATATTTT.

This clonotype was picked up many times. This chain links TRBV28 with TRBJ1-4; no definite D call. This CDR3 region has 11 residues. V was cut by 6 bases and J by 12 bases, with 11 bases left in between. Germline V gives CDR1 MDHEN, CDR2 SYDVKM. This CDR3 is CASSLREELFF. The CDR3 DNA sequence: TGTGCCAGCAGCCTGAGGGAAGAACTGTTTTTT.

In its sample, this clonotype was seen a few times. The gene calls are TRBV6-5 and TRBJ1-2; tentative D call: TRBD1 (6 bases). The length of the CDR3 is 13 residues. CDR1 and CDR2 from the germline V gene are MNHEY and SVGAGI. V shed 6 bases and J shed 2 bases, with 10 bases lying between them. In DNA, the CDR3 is TGTGCCAGCAGATCTGACAGGAACTATGGCTACACCTTC. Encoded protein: CASRSDRNYGYTF.

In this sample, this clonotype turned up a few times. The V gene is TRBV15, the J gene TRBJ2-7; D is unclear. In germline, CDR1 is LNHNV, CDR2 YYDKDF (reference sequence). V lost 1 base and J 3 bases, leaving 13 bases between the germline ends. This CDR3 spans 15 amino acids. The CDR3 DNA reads TGTGCCACCAGCAGAGTTAGGGCTACTAACTACGAGCAGTACTTC. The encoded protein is CATSRVRATNYEQYF.

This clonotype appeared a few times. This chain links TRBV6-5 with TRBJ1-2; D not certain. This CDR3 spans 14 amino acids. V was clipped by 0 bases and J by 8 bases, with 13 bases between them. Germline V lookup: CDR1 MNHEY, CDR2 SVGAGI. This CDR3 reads CASSYSGNLEGYTF. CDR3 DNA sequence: TGTGCCAGCAGTTACTCGGGGAATTTGGAAGGCTACACCTTC.